What follows describes a single T cell receptor beta chain. This clonotype was seen more than once but under ten times. Its antigen has not been determined. No qualities accompany the bases; no much larger clone lies one base away. These data originate in a study of T cell repertoires in cytomegalovirus infection (dated by TCRdb to between 2017 and 2020). Regarding the study in general: The HLA type of each donor mattered for the analysis, because public TCR beta signatures pointed to carriage of CMV infection along with the matching HLA type.

Broader findings and caveats from the paper: In both this cohort and an independent 352-donor cohort, the cumulative frequency of public TCR beta family members distinguished carriers of CMV infection plus the relevant HLA type. The ex vivo response was dominated by HLA-C-restricted CMV-specific TCR beta clonotypes, which also provided the single most frequent clonotype in two of eight donors.

Sequencing relied on an Illumina HiSeq 1500. TCRdb reprocessing: public reads trimmed at Q25 with fastp, clones called with MiXCR, in-frame beta chains kept. Merged by CDR3 protein, the rows form single entries marked with the most common genes and DNA. The sample table contains 350,000 to 550,000 distinct CDR3 sequences; only one count was recorded for roughly a third of them. The top ten clones comprise approximately 13% of the sample. This receptor was obtained from a human donor in good health (CMV status not recorded). Some clones in this sample may be carry-over from other donors' samples. Sample: PBMCs.

The bases read TGCGCCAGCAGCTTGAAAGACAGACCGAACACTGAAGCTTTCTTT. Its protein product is CASSLKDRPNTEAFF. The chain links TRBV5-1 with TRBJ1-1; TRBD1 might be the D gene, on 5 matching bases. The germline V gene supplies CDR1 SGHRS and CDR2 YFSETQ. The CDR3 spans 15 residues, from the cysteine through the phenylalanine. The read is trimmed to its CDR3 DNA, 45 bases read in frame from base 1. V is shortened by 1 base, J by 1 base, and the region joining them spans 11 bases.